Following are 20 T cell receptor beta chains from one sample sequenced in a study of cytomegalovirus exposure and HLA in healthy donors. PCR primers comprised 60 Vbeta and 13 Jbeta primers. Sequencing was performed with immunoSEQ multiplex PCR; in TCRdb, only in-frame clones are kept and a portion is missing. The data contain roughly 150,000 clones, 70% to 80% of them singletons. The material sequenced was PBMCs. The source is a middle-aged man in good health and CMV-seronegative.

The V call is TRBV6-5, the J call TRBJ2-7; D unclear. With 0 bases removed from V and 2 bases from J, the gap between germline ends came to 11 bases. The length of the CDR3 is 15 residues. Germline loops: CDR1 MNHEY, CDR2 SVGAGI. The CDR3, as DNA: TGTGCCAGCAGTTACTCACGGGTACCAACCTACGAGCAGTACTTC. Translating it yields CASSYSRVPTYEQYF.

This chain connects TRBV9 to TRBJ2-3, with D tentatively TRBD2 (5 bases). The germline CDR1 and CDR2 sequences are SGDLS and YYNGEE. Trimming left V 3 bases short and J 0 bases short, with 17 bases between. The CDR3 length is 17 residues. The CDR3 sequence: CASSERGGSVSTDTQYF. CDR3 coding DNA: TGTGCCAGCAGCGAGCGCGGTGGTAGCGTGAGCACAGATACGCAGTATTTT.

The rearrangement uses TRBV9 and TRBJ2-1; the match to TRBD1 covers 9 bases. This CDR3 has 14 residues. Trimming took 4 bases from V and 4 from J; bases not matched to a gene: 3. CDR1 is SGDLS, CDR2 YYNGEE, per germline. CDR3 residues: CASSPGQGYNEQFF. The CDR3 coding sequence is TGTGCCAGCAGCCCAGGACAGGGGTACAATGAGCAGTTCTTC.

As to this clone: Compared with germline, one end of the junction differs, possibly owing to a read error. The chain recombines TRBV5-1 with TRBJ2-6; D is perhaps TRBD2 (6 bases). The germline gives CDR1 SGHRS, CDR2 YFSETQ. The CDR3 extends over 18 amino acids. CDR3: CASSLEGWGGTGANGLTF. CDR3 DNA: TGCGCCAGCAGCTTGGAAGGCTGGGGAGGTACTGGGGCCAACGGCCTGACTTTC.

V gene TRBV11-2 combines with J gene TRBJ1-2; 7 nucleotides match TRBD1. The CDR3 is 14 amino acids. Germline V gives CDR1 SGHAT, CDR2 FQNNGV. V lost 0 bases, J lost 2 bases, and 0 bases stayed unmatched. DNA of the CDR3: TGTGCCAGCAGCTTAGAAGGGGGCAACTATGGCTACACCTTC. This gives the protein CASSLEGGNYGYTF.

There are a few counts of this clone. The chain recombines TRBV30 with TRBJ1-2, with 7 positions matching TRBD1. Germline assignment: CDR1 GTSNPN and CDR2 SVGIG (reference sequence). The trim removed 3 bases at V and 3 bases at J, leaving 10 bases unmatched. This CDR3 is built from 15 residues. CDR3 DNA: TGTGCCTGGAGCGATCATCGACAGGGAGACTATGGCTACACCTTC. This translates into CAWSDHRQGDYGYTF.

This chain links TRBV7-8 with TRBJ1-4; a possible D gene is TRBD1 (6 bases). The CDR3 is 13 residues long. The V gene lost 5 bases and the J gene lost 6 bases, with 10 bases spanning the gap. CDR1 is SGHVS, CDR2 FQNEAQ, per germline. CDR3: CASSTRTDEKLFF. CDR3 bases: TGTGCCAGCAGCACACGGACAGATGAAAAACTGTTTTTT.

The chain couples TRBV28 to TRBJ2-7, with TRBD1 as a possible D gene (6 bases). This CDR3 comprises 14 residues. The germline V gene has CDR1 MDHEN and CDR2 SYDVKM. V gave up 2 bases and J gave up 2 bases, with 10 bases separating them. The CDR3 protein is CASSLIHRAYEQYF. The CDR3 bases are TGTGCCAGCAGTTTAATACACAGGGCCTACGAGCAGTACTTC.

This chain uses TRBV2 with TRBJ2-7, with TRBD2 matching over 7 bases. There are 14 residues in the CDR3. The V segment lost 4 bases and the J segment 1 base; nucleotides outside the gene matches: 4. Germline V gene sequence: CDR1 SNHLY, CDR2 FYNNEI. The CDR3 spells CASSVAGESYEQYF. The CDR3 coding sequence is TGTGCCAGCAGTGTGGCGGGAGAGTCCTACGAGCAGTACTTC.

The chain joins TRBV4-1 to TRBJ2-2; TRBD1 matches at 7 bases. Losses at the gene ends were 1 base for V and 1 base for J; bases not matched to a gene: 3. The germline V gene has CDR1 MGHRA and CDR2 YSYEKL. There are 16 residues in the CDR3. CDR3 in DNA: TGCGCCAGCAGCCAAGCCTGGACAGGGAACACCGGGGAGCTGTTTTTT. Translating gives CASSQAWTGNTGELFF.

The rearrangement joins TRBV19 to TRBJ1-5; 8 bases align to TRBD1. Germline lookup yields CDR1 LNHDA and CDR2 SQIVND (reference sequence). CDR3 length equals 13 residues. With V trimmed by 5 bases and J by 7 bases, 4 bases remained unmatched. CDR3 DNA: TGTGCCAGTAGTGGACAGGGTACACAGCCCCAGCATTTT. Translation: CASSGQGTQPQHF.

CDR3 amino acids: CASRRVTGNTGELFF. DNA for the CDR3: TGTGCCAGCAGGAGAGTAACAGGGAACACCGGGGAGCTGTTTTTT. The chain uses TRBV27 and TRBJ2-2, with D perhaps TRBD1 (5 bases). The germline V gene has CDR1 MNHEY and CDR2 SMNVEV (reference sequence). There are 15 residues in the CDR3. The V and J ends lost 6 bases and 1 base respectively, with 12 bases between them.

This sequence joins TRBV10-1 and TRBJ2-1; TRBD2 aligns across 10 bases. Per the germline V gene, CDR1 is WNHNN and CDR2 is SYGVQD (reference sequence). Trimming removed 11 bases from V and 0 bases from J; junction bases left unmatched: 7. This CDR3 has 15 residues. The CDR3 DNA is TGCGCCGGCCTAGCGGGAGTCTTCTCCTACAATGAGCAGTTCTTC. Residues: CAGLAGVFSYNEQFF.

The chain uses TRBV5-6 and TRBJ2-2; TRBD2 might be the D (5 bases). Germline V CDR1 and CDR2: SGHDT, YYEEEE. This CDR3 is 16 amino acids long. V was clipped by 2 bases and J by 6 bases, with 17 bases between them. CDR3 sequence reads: CASSFEGPRGAGELFF. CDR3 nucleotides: TGTGCCAGCAGCTTTGAGGGCCCTCGTGGAGCCGGGGAGCTGTTTTTT.

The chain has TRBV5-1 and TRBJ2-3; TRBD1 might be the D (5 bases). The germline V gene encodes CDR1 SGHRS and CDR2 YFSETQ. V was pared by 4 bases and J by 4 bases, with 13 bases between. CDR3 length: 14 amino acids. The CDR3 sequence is CASSTGHNPDTQYF. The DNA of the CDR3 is TGCGCCAGCAGCACCGGACATAACCCAGATACGCAGTATTTT.

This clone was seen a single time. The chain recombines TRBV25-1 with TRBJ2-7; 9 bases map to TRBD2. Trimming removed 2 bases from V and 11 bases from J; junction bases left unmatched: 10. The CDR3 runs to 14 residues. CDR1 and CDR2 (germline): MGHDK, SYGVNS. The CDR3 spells CASSETGTAGGEYF. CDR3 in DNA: TGTGCCAGCAGTGAAACGGGTACAGCGGGGGGTGAGTACTTC.

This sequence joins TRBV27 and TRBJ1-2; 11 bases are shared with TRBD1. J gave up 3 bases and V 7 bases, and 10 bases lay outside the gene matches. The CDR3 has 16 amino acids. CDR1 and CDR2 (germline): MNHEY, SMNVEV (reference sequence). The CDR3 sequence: CASTKLGTGGDYGYTF. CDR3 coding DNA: TGTGCCAGCACTAAGCTTGGGACAGGGGGGGACTATGGCTACACCTTC.

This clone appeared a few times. The CDR3 protein is CASSQVRLAGVYEQFF. CDR3 coding DNA: TGCGCCAGCAGCCAAGTCCGTCTAGCGGGAGTGTATGAGCAGTTCTTC. The chain couples TRBV4-1 to TRBJ2-1; 10 nucleotides line up with TRBD2. Germline V lookup: CDR1 MGHRA, CDR2 YSYEKL. Germline trimming cut 1 base from V and 8 bases from J; bases unmatched to any gene: 8. The CDR3 is 16 amino acids.

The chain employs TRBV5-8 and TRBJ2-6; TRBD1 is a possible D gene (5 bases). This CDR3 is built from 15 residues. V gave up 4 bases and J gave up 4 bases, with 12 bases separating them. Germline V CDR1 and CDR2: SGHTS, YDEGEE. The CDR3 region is CASSPRVAGANVLTF. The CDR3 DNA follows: TGTGCCAGCAGCCCCAGGGTCGCAGGGGCCAACGTCCTGACTTTC.

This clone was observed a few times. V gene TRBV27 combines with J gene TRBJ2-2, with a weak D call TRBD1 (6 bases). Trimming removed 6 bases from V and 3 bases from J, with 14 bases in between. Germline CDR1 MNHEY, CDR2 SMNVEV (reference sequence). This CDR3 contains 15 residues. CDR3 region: CASRSRDTYTGELFF. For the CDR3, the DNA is TGTGCCAGCAGGTCCCGGGACACATACACCGGGGAGCTGTTTTTT.